The source of this TCR beta chain is a study of cytomegalovirus exposure and HLA in healthy donors. General observations from the study: Researchers left out some V segments, among them TRBV6-2 and TRBV6-3, as indistinguishable. There was a cluster of highly shared sequence variants that was likely a sequencing artifact. It was confirmed in vitro that three of the CMV-associated chains were specific for CMV antigens.

The length of the CDR3 is 15 residues. Germline CDR1 reads MNHNS; CDR2 reads SASEGT. Trimming stripped 3 bases from V and 2 bases from J, with 8 bases between. About this clone itself: What it binds is unknown.

The PCR contained 60 Vbeta and 13 Jbeta primers. Libraries were prepared by immunoSEQ multiplex PCR; TCRdb keeps only in-frame clonotypes and omits some of them. There are 120,000 or so clones in the sample; 15% occur only once, and 1.9% lies in the top ten. The chain has TRBV6-1 and TRBJ2-6, with D possibly being TRBD1 (5 bases). This receptor was obtained from a woman under 30 in good health and CMV-seronegative. What was sequenced was PBMCs. CDR3 sequence: CASSDQGAGANVLTF. CDR3 sequence (DNA): TGTGCCAGCAGTGATCAAGGGGCTGGGGCCAACGTCCTGACTTTC.